This T cell receptor (beta chain) was profiled in a study of identical twins. Points from the study as a whole: The study drew conclusions from cross-sectional statistical analysis, not from following the same donors. A lower insertion count was a feature of abundant cord blood beta clonotypes, with no such feature in memory repertoires.

TCRdb used MiXCR to reprocess the 5' RACE reads, holding one entry per CDR3 protein. The sample includes about 1.7 million distinct CDR3 sequences, less than 40% of them seen just once. Comments on this clonotype: Its specificity is not known.

The V gene's germline CDR1 is SGHTA and CDR2 FQGNSA. The germline V and J ends were trimmed by 1 base and 7 bases, with 13 bases remaining between them. CDR3 length: 14 amino acids. The clonotype originates from a newborn girl in good health. The rearrangement uses TRBV7-2 and TRBJ1-1; the D is unclear. Material for sequencing was cord blood. The CDR3 spells CASSLESWTGEAFF. In nucleotides, the CDR3 is TGTGCCAGCAGCTTAGAGAGTTGGACGGGTGAAGCTTTCTTT.